Listed below are T cell receptor beta chains from one sample, sequenced in a study of CD8 T cells in ankylosing spondylitis. TCRdb independently ran MiXCR on the 5' RACE reads; one entry per CDR3 protein. Of approximately 25,000 distinct CDR3 sequences in the sample, roughly 2.5% are singletons; the top ten hold 6% to 8%. Sequences were obtained from blood, either unsorted or a sorted T cell fraction (not recorded which). These receptors originate from a female donor with ankylosing spondylitis or in good health (not recorded which). CDR3s include the opening cysteine and the closing phenylalanine or tryptophan. Fields, in order: clone size, V gene, D gene, CDR3 length, J gene, CDR3 DNA, CDR3 protein. D genes are given only for firm matches. A row's size may be missing; if present it is once, few, many or a size class.

many,TRBV9,-,15,TRBJ2-1,TGTACCAGCAGCGTAAGTGGGCGGCCAGACAATGAGCAGTTCTTC,CTSSVSGRPDNEQFF
many,TRBV9,-,12,TRBJ2-7,TGTGCCAGCAGCGTAGGGACCGGGGAGCAGTACTTC,CASSVGTGEQYF
many,TRBV9,TRBD2,15,TRBJ2-3,TGTGCCAGCAGCGTCAGCGGGACTGGCACAGATACGCAGTATTTT,CASSVSGTGTDTQYF
many,TRBV9,-,15,TRBJ1-2,TGTGCCAGCAGCCCAGGAGGGCACGAAGGTTATGGCTACACCTTC,CASSPGGHEGYGYTF
many,TRBV9,-,14,TRBJ2-7,TGTGCCAGCAGCGTAGGGGCGGAACCCTACGAGCAGTACTTC,CASSVGAEPYEQYF
many,TRBV9,-,16,TRBJ1-1,TGTGCCAGCAGCGTAGCTACCACAGGTATGAACACTGAAGCTTTCTTT,CASSVATTGMNTEAFF
many,TRBV9,-,13,TRBJ1-2,TGTGCCAGCAGCCCCCAGCCGGGGGGCGGCTACACCTTC,CASSPQPGGGYTF
many,TRBV9,TRBD1,15,TRBJ2-7,TGTGCCAGCAGCGTAGAGGGACAGGGGGTGTACGAGCAGTACTTC,CASSVEGQGVYEQYF
many,TRBV9,TRBD1,16,TRBJ1-3,TGTGCCAGCAGTGAAATGCCAGGGGGCTCTGGAAACACCATATATTTT,CASSEMPGGSGNTIYF
many,TRBV9,-,15,TRBJ2-3,TGTGCCAGCAGCGTAGGATTAGCAGGCCCAGATACGCAGTATTTT,CASSVGLAGPDTQYF
many,TRBV21-1,-,17,TRBJ2-7,TGTGCCAGCAGCAAACCCCACAGGGGGCGGCGTGTGTACGAGCAGTACTTC,CASSKPHRGRRVYEQYF
many,TRBV9,TRBD1,15,TRBJ1-1,TGTGCCAGCAGCCTCCCGGGACAGGGGGATGTAAAAGCTTTCTTT,CASSLPGQGDVKAFF
many,TRBV9,TRBD1,17,TRBJ2-1,TGTGCCAGCAGCGTAGTCGGTTCGACAGGGTGGGGAAATGAGCAGTTCTTC,CASSVVGSTGWGNEQFF
many,TRBV9,-,13,TRBJ2-5,TGTGCCAGCGCCGAGGGAGGGGGAGAGACCCAGTACTTC,CASAEGGGETQYF
many,TRBV9,-,15,TRBJ2-2,TGTGCCAGCAGCGTACTGGCAGAAAACACCGGGGAGCTGTTTTTT,CASSVLAENTGELFF
many,TRBV9,-,17,TRBJ2-1,TGTGCCAGCAGCGTAGGCTCCGGGAGAGGTGGTCTGGATGAGCAGTTCTTC,CASSVGSGRGGLDEQFF
once,TRBV9,-,15,TRBJ1-2,TGTGCCAGCAGCCCAAAGGGGGGAGGAAACTATGGCTACACCTTC,CASSPKGGGNYGYTF
many,TRBV9,-,14,TRBJ2-4,TGTGCCAGCAGCTCCACGCTAGCCAAAAACATTCAGTACTTC,CASSSTLAKNIQYF
many,TRBV9,-,16,TRBJ1-6,TGTGCCAGCAGCGATCAGACAGTTCCGTATAATTCACCCCTCCACTTT,CASSDQTVPYNSPLHF
medium-sized,TRBV9,-,16,TRBJ2-7,TGTGCCAGCAGCGTAAGTCCCCGGACAGCTACCTACGAGCAGTACTTC,CASSVSPRTATYEQYF
many,TRBV9,-,14,TRBJ1-1,TGTGCCAGCAGCGGGCTCCCTCCTTTGGCTGAAGCTTTCTTT,CASSGLPPLAEAFF
many,TRBV9,-,16,TRBJ2-2,TGTGCCAGCAGCGTAGGGGGGGCGATCAACACCGGGGAGCTGTTTTTT,CASSVGGAINTGELFF
many,TRBV9,-,13,TRBJ2-2,TGTGCCAGCAGCGTAGACGATCCCGGGGAGCTGTTTTTT,CASSVDDPGELFF
many,TRBV9,TRBD1,15,TRBJ1-2,TGTGCCAGCAGCGCGCACAGGGGGTGGGGCTATGGCTACACCTTC,CASSAHRGWGYGYTF
many,TRBV20-1,TRBD2,17,TRBJ2-7,TGCAGTGCTAGCAGGCGCGGGAGCCCACCTCTCCCCGAAGGGCAGTACTTC,CSASRRGSPPLPEGQYF
many,TRBV9,-,17,TRBJ1-3,TGTGCCAGCAGCGCCGAAGAGGGGAGTATCTCTGGAAACACCATATATTTT,CASSAEEGSISGNTIYF
many,TRBV9,TRBD1,15,TRBJ1-1,TGTGCCAGCAGCCCATGGGGGACAGAAGCCACTGAAGCTTTCTTT,CASSPWGTEATEAFF
many,TRBV9,-,15,TRBJ1-5,TGTGCCAGCAGCCCGACCGGGTATAGCAATCAGCCCCAGCATTTT,CASSPTGYSNQPQHF
many,TRBV9,-,15,TRBJ2-2,TGTGCCAGCAGCGTGGAAGGGGCGAACACCGGGGAGCTGTTTTTT,CASSVEGANTGELFF
many,TRBV9,TRBD2,19,TRBJ2-2,TGTGCCAGCAGCGTAGGACTAGCGGGAGGGAATCCAAACGCCGGGGAGCTGTTTTTT,CASSVGLAGGNPNAGELFF
many,TRBV9,TRBD2,17,TRBJ2-1,TGTGCCAGCAGCCCCCGCCGATTTGGCGGGAGAAGTGATGAGCAGTTCTTC,CASSPRRFGGRSDEQFF
many,TRBV9,TRBD2,17,TRBJ2-1,TGTGCCAGCAGCGTCGGGACTAGCGGGAGTATCTACAATGAGCAGTTCTTC,CASSVGTSGSIYNEQFF
many,TRBV9,-,15,TRBJ1-5,TGTGCCAGCAGCCTAACAGGGCATGGCAATCAGCCCCAGCATTTT,CASSLTGHGNQPQHF
many,TRBV9,TRBD2,15,TRBJ2-3,TGTGCCAGCAGCCCCGGGAGGTTCCGGGCAGATACGCAGTATTTT,CASSPGRFRADTQYF
many,TRBV9,-,16,TRBJ2-5,TGTGCCAGCAGCGCGGGGGGGACAGGGAATCGAGAGACCCAGTACTTC,CASSAGGTGNRETQYF
-,TRBV9,TRBD2,19,TRBJ2-5,TGTGCCAGCAGCGACGCAGCGGGGGGGCCGGTCGTAGGGCGAGAGACCCAGTACTTC,CASSDAAGGPVVGRETQYF
many,TRBV9,-,15,TRBJ1-4,TGTGCCAGCAGCGCGGACGGTGCAACTAATGAAAAACTGTTTTTT,CASSADGATNEKLFF
many,TRBV9,-,12,TRBJ2-2,TGTGCCAGCAGCGTAGTTACCGGGGAGCTGTTTTTT,CASSVVTGELFF
many,TRBV9,-,15,TRBJ2-5,TGTGCCAGCAGCGTGGCCCCGGCGGCGCAAGAGACCCAGTACTTC,CASSVAPAAQETQYF
many,TRBV9,-,14,TRBJ2-2,TGTGCCAGCAGCCTTAGTGGTGGGACCGGGGAGCTGTTTTTT,CASSLSGGTGELFF
many,TRBV27,-,16,TRBJ1-2,TGTGCCAGCAAAAAGGGACGTAGAGAAAGATTCCATGGCTACACCTTC,CASKKGRRERFHGYTF
many,TRBV9,-,13,TRBJ2-2,TGTGCCGGCCGCCGGGCCTCCACCGGGGAGCTGTTTTTT,CAGRRASTGELFF
many,TRBV9,TRBD1,15,TRBJ2-3,TGTGCCAGCAGCGTAGCTCAGGGGGCTGGAGATACGCAGTATTTT,CASSVAQGAGDTQYF
many,TRBV9,TRBD2,19,TRBJ2-1,TGTGCCAGCAGCTTCACGGGACTAGCGGGGGGCCGCTCCTACAATGAGCAGTTCTTC,CASSFTGLAGGRSYNEQFF
many,TRBV9,-,14,TRBJ1-3,TGTGCCAGCAGCGGCGGGTCCTCTGGAAACACCATATATTTT,CASSGGSSGNTIYF
medium-sized,TRBV4-1,-,16,TRBJ2-4,TGCGCCAGCAGCCAAGATTACTATCCGGCCAAAAACATTCAGTACTTC,CASSQDYYPAKNIQYF
many,TRBV9,-,15,TRBJ2-5,TGTGCCAGCAGCGTCGTGGGGGCGGAGCAAGAGACCCAGTACTTC,CASSVVGAEQETQYF
many,TRBV9,-,15,TRBJ1-6,TGTGCCAGCAGCGTCGAGGGGGGGTACAATTCACCCCTCCACTTT,CASSVEGGYNSPLHF
many,TRBV9,TRBD2,16,TRBJ2-3,TGTGCCAGCAGCGGATATGGGCTAGCGGGCACAGATACGCAGTATTTT,CASSGYGLAGTDTQYF
many,TRBV9,-,14,TRBJ2-7,TGTGCCAGCAGCGTAGAACCAGGGTTAATCGAGCAGTACTTC,CASSVEPGLIEQYF
many,TRBV9,-,15,TRBJ2-2,TGTGCCAGCAGCGTAGGGGCGATGGACACCGGGGAGCTGTTTTTT,CASSVGAMDTGELFF
many,TRBV9,TRBD2,16,TRBJ2-3,TGTGCCAGCAGTGTTGGCGGGGCGGGAGGCACAGATACGCAGTATTTT,CASSVGGAGGTDTQYF
many,TRBV9,TRBD2,15,TRBJ2-1,TGTGCCAGCAGCGTAGGCGGGAGGGGTAACAATGAGCAGTTCTTC,CASSVGGRGNNEQFF